Sequencing of this T cell receptor (beta chain) was carried out in a study of long-term antiretroviral therapy in people with HIV. Study at large: First collections came about a decade before the 2015 immediate-ART recommendation. Study outcomes and limitations: Post-treatment diversity went higher with ART but stayed below transplant donor controls. Clonal expansions arising prior to ART prevailed in the repertoire at every time point.

Sequencing relied on immunoSEQ assay v3.0, run at survey level. TCRdb's table, derived via immunoSEQ multiplex PCR, lists solely in-frame clones and lacks some. This table has about 21,000 clones, around 86% appearing once. In regard to this clone: Antigen: not known.

The CDR3 totals 15 residues. Prior to DNA extraction, the samples held about 1-11 million cryopreserved PBMC. Sample: unsorted PBMCs, taken 0.2 years before starting antiretroviral therapy. The V and J genes are TRBV21-1 and TRBJ1-2. TRBV21-1 is marked as a pseudogene. The source is a man between 18 and 29 years old with HIV. The CDR3: CASSNVGSMVYGYTF. As DNA, the CDR3 is TGTGCCAGCAGCAATGTCGGCAGCATGGTGTATGGCTACACCTTC.